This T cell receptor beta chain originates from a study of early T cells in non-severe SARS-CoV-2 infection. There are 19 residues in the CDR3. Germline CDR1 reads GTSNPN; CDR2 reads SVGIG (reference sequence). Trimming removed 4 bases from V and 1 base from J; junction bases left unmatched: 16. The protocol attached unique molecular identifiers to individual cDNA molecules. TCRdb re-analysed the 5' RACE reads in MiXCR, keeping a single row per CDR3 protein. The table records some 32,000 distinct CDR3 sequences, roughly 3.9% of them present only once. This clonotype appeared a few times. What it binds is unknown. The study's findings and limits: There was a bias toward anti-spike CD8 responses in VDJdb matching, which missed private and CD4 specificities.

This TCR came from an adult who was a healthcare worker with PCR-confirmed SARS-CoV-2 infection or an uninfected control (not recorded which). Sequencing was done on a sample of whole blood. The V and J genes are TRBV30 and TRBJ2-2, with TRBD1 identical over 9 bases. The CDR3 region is CAWTPDRGRWGENTGELFF. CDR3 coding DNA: TGTGCCTGGACCCCGGACAGGGGAAGGTGGGGGGAGAACACCGGGGAGCTGTTTTTT.